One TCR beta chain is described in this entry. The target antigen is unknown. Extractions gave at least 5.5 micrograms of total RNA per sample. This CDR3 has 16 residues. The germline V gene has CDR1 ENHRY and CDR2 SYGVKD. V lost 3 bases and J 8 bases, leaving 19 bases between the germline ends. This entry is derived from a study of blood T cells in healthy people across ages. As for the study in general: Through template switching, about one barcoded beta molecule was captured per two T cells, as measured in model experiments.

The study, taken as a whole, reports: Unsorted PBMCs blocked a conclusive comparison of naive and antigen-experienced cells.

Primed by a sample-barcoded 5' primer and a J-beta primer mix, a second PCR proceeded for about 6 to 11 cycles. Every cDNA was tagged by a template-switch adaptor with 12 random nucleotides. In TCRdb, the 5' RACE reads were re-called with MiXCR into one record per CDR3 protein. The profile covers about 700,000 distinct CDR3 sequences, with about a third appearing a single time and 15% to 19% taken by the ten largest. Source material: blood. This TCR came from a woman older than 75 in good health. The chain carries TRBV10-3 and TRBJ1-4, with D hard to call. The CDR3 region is CAISDKATSGGEKLFF. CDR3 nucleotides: TGTGCCATCAGTGACAAAGCGACCTCAGGAGGAGAAAAACTGTTTTTT.